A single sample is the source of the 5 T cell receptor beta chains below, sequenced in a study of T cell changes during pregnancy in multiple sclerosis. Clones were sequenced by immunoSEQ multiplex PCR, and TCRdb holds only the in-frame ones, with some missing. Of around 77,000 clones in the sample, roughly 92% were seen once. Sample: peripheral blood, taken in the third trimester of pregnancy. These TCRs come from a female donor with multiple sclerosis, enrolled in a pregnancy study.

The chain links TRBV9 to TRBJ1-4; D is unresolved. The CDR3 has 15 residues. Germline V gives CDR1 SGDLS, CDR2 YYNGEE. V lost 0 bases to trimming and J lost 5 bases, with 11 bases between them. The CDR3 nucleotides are TGTGCCAGCAGCGTAGAAGGTGACTACAATGAAAAACTGTTTTTT. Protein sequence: CASSVEGDYNEKLFF.

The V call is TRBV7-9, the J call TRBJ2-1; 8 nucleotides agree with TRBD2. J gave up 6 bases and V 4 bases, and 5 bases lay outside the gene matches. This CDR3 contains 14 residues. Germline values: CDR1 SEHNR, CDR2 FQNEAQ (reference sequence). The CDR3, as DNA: TGTGCCAGCAGCTCAGCGGGAGTAAGCAATGAGCAGTTCTTC. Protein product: CASSSAGVSNEQFF. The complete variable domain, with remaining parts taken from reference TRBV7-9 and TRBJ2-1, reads DTGVSQNPRHKITKRGQNVTFRCDPISEHNRLYWYRQTLGQGPEFLTYFQNEAQLEKSRLLSDRFSAERPKGSFSTLEIQRTEQGDSAMYLCASSSAGVSNEQFFGPGTRLTVL.

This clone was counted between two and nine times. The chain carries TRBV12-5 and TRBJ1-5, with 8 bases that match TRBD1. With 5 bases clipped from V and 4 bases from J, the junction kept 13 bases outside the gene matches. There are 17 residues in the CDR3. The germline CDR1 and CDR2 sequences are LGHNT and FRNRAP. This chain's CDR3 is CASGLGGVTGANQPQHF. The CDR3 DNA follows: TGTGCTAGTGGTCTAGGGGGGGTGACAGGGGCTAATCAGCCCCAGCATTTT.

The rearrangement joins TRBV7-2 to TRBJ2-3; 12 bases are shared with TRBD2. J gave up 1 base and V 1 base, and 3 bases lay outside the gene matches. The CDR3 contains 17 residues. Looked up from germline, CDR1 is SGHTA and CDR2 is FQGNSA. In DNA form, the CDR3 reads TGTGCCAGCAGCTTAGTGGCTAGCGGGAGGGGCACAGATACGCAGTATTTT. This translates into CASSLVASGRGTDTQYF.

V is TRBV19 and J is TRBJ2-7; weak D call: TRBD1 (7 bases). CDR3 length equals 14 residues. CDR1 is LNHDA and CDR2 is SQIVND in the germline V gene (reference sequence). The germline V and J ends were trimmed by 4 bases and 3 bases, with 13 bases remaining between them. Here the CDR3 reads CASSSDREVYEQYF. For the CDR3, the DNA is TGTGCCAGTAGTAGCGACAGGGAGGTCTACGAGCAGTACTTC.